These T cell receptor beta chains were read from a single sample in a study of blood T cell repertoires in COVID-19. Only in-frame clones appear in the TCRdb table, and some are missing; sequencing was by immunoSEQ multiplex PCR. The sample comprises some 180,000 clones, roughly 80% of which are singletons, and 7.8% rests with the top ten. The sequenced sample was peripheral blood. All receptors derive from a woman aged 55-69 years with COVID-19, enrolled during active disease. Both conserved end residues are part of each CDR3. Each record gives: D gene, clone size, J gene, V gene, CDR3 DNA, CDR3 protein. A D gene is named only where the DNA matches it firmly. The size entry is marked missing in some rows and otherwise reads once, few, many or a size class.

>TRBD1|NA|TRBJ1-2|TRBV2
TGTGCCAGCACACAGGGACAGGGAAACTATGGCTACACCTTC
CASTQGQGNYGYTF
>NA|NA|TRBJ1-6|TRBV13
TGTGCCAGCAGGCGGAACGATTATAATTCACCCCTCCACTTT
CASRRNDYNSPLHF
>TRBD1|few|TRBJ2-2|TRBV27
TGTGCCAGCAGGCTCAGGGAGACAGGGAAGCTGTTTTTT
CASRLRETGKLFF
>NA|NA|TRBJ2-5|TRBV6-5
TGTGCCAGCAGTTCCCGGGAGACCCAGTACTTC
CASSSRETQYF
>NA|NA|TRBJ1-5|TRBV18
TGTGCCAGCTCACCCCCCGGGAGTAGCAATCAGCCCCAGCATTTT
CASSPPGSSNQPQHF
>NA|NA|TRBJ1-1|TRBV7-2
TGTGCCAGCAGCCTGCGGTCTTCATTTGAAGCTTTCTTT
CASSLRSSFEAFF
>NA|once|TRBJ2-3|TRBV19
TGTGCCAGTAGTTCCCAGGGCCCAAGCACAGATACGCAGTATTTT
CASSSQGPSTDTQYF
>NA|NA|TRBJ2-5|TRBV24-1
TGTGCCACCAGTGATTTGAAGGTCGGGAGAGGAGAGACCCAGTACTTC
CATSDLKVGRGETQYF
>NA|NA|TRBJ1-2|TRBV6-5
TGTGCCAGCAGCCGGGGTCCAGTGGGTGGCTACACCTTC
CASSRGPVGGYTF
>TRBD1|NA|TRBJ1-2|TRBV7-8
TGTGCCAGCAGCAACAGGGGGCATGGCTACACCTTC
CASSNRGHGYTF
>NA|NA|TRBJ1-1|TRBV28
TGTGCCAGCAGTTTAGGGCACCAGGGCGCTGAAGCTTTCTTT
CASSLGHQGAEAFF
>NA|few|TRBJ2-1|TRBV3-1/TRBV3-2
TGTGCCAGCAGCCATGTGTCTAGCTTGGGGAATGAGCAGTTCTTC
CASSHVSSLGNEQFF
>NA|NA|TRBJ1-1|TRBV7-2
TGTGCCAGCAGCTTAGACAGGTTATCTTACAACACTGAAGCTTTCTTT
CASSLDRLSYNTEAFF
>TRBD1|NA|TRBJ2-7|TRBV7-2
TGTGCCAGCAGCGTCGGGACAGGGGGCGGGTACGAGCAGTACTTC
CASSVGTGGGYEQYF
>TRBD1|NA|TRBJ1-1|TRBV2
TGTGCCAGCAGTGGGACAGGCCCTCTTGAAGCTTTCTTT
CASSGTGPLEAFF
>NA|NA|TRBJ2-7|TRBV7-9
TGTGCCAGCAGCCAGCCGGAGGACTCCTACGAGCAGTACTTC
CASSQPEDSYEQYF
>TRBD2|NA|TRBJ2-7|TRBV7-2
TGTGCCAGCAGTCCGACTAGCGGGAGCTCCTACGAGCAGTACTTC
CASSPTSGSSYEQYF
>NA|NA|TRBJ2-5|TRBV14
TGTGCCAGCAGCCAAGATTTTATGGGGACTGGGAAGCGAGAGACCCAGTACTTC
CASSQDFMGTGKRETQYF
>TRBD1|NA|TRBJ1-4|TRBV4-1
TGCGCCAGCAGCCAAGTTAGCACCGGGACAGGGGAAGAAAAACTGTTTTTT
CASSQVSTGTGEEKLFF
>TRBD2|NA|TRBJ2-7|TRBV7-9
TGTGCCAGCAGCTTAGGGACTAGCGGGGTCTACGAGCAGTACTTC
CASSLGTSGVYEQYF
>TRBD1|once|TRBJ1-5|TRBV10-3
TGTGCCATCAGTGAGACCGGAGACAGGGGGAGGCAGCCCCAGCATTTT
CAISETGDRGRQPQHF
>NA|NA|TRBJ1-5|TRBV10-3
TGTGCCATCAGCGCGACCCGGGGGGCTTCGAATCAGCCCCAGCATTTT
CAISATRGASNQPQHF
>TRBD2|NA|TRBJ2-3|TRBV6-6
TGTGCCAGCAGTCCCCGGGCTAGCGGGAGGATGCAGGGAGATACGCAGTATTTT
CASSPRASGRMQGDTQYF
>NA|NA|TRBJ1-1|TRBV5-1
TGCGCCAGCAGCTTGGACCTGTTAGCCGGCACTGAAGCTTTCTTT
CASSLDLLAGTEAFF
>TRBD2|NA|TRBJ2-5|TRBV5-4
TGTGCCAGCAGCCCGGCGGTAGCGGGGGCTCAAGAGACCCAGTACTTC
CASSPAVAGAQETQYF
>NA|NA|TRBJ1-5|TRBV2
TGTGCCAGCAACCCAGGCGCGGGGGGCAATAATCAGCCCCAGCATTTT
CASNPGAGGNNQPQHF
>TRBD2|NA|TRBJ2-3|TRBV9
TGTGCCAGCAGCGTTAAAGCGGGGGATAGCACAGATACGCAGTATTTT
CASSVKAGDSTDTQYF
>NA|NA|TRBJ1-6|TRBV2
TGTGCCAGCAGTGTGCAGGGGCTACCCCCTGGTTCACCCCTCCACTTT
CASSVQGLPPGSPLHF
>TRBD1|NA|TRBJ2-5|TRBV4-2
TGTGCCAGCAGCCAGGGACAGGGGAGGGAGACCCAGTACTTC
CASSQGQGRETQYF
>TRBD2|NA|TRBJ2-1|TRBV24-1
TGTGCCACCAGTCAGACTAGCGGGGTACACAATGAGCAGTTCTTC
CATSQTSGVHNEQFF
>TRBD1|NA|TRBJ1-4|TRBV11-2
TGTGCCAGCAGCCTCGGACAGGGGCACGAAAAACTGTTTTTT
CASSLGQGHEKLFF
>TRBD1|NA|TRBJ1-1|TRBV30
TGTGCCTGGAGTAGGGGGACAGGGATCACTGAAGCTTTCTTT
CAWSRGTGITEAFF
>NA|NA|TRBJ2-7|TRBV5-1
TGCGCCAGCAGCTTGGATATGACAGCCAACGAGCAGTACTTC
CASSLDMTANEQYF
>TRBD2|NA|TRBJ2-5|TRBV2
TGTGCCAGCAGGCAACTAGCGGGGGGAAAAGAGACCCAGTACTTC
CASRQLAGGKETQYF
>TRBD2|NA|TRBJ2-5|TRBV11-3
TGTGCCAGCAGCCCCGGCCTAGCGGGAGGATCGGAGACCCAGTACTTC
CASSPGLAGGSETQYF
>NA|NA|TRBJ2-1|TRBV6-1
TGTGCCAGCAGTGAAGTTCGGAGCTCCTACAATGAGCAGTTCTTC
CASSEVRSSYNEQFF
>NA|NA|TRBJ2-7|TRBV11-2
TGTGCCAGCGGAGAAAGCCGGTACGAGCAGTACTTC
CASGESRYEQYF
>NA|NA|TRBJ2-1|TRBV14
TGTGCCAGCAGCCAAGGAGTTCAAAGCTCCTACAATGAGCAGTTCTTC
CASSQGVQSSYNEQFF
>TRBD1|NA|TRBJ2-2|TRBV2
TGTGCCAGTCAATTGGACAGGGCTGCCGGGGAGCTGTTTTTT
CASQLDRAAGELFF
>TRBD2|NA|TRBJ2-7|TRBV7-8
TGTGCCAGCAGCTTGCCTAGCGGGGCCGCCTACGAGCAGTACTTC
CASSLPSGAAYEQYF
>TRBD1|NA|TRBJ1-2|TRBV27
TGTGCCAGCAGTTTATCAAAATTCGACAGGGCGGATGGCTACACCTTC
CASSLSKFDRADGYTF
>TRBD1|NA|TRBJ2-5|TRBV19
TGTGCCAGTTCGGTCTCGTTGGGACAGGGGAGAGAGACCCAGTACTTC
CASSVSLGQGRETQYF
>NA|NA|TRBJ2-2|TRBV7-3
TGTGCCAGCAGCCCCACGACAGCACCGAACACCGGGGAGCTGTTTTTT
CASSPTTAPNTGELFF
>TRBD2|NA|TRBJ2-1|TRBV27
TGTGCCAGCAGTTACCGCTTAGCGGGAAGCTCCTACAATGAGCAGTTCTTC
CASSYRLAGSSYNEQFF
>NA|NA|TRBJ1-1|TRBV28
TGTGCCAGTTGTCAGGGGTACTACAACTACGCTTTCTTT
CASCQGYYNYAFF
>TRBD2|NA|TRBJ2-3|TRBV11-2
TGTGCCAGCAGCATCAGACTAGCGGGGCTCGCACAACATACGCAGTATTTT
CASSIRLAGLAQHTQYF
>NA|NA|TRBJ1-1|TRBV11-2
TGTGCCAGCAGCCAACCCGGTAGGGGAAGCACTGAAGCTTTCTTT
CASSQPGRGSTEAFF
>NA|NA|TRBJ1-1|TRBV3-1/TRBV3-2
TGTGCCAGCAGCCAAGCGGCAGGGTTGAACACTGAAGCTTTCTTT
CASSQAAGLNTEAFF
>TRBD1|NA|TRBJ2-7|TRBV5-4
TGTGCCAGCAGCATGGGACAGGGGGTTAACTACGAGCAGTACTTC
CASSMGQGVNYEQYF
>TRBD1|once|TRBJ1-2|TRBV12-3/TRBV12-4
TGTGCCAGCAGAAGTACAGGGGGTAAGGGCTACACCTTC
CASRSTGGKGYTF
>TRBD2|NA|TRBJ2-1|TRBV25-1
TGTGCCAGCAGACACGGACGGTTAGGACTAGCCAATGAGCAGTTCTTC
CASRHGRLGLANEQFF
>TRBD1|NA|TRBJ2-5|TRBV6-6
TGTGCCAGCAGCCGCCCTAGGGACAGGGCCCAAGAGACCCAGTACTTC
CASSRPRDRAQETQYF
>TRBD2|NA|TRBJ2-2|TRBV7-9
TGTGCCAGCAGCTCAAGACTAGCGGGAGCGGCGAACACCGGGGAGCTGTTTTTT
CASSSRLAGAANTGELFF
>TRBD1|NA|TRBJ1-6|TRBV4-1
TGCGCCAGCAGCCAGACAGGGAGTAACTCACCCCTCCACTTT
CASSQTGSNSPLHF
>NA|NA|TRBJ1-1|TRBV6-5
TGTGCCAGCATCCAGGGCAAAGCTTTCTTT
CASIQGKAFF
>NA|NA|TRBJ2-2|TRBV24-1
TGTGCCACCGCAGGGACTTCTCCTAACACCGGGGAGCTGTTTTTT
CATAGTSPNTGELFF
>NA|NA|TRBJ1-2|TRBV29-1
TGCAGCACCCGACAGGCCGACTATGGCTACACCTTC
CSTRQADYGYTF
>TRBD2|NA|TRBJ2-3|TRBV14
TGTGCCAGCAGCCAAGGGTGGACTAGCGGGGGATATACGCAGTATTTT
CASSQGWTSGGYTQYF
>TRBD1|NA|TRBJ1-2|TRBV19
TGTGCCAGTAGTGGGGACAGGGTGTCCGGCGGCTACACCTTC
CASSGDRVSGGYTF